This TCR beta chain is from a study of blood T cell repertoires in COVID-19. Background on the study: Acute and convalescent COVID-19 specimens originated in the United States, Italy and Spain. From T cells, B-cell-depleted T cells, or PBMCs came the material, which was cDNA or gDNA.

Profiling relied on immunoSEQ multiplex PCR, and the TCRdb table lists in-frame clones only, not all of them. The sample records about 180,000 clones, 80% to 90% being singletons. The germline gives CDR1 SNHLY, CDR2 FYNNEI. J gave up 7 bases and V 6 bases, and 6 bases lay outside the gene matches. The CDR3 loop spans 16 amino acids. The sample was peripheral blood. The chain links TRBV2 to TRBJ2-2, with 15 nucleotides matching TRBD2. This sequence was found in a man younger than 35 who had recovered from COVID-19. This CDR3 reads CASRPGTSGRNGELFF. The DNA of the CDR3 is TGTGCCAGCAGACCAGGGACTAGCGGGAGGAACGGGGAGCTGTTTTTT.